This TCR beta chain was sequenced for a study of cytomegalovirus exposure and HLA in healthy donors. Overall study results and limits: HLA alleles showed associations with fewer than 20,000 TCR beta sequences in a later analysis, at a 0.05 false discovery rate. It has been reported that TCR beta sequences accurately predicted the HLA-A and HLA-B alleles of most subjects.

Vbeta (60) and Jbeta (13) primers were used in the PCR. Sequencing used immunoSEQ multiplex PCR; TCRdb keeps in-frame clones, though not all of them. The table records roughly 130,000 clones, 75% to 85% of them present only once. Germline-derived CDR1 and CDR2 are LGHNA and YSLEER. V shed 1 base and J 8 bases; nucleotides not matched to a gene: 12. This CDR3 region has 17 residues. Worth noting for this clone: Its antigen is currently unknown.

The sequencing sample was made of PBMCs. This receptor was obtained from a male donor in good health and CMV-seropositive. The chain uses TRBV4-3 and TRBJ2-3; TRBD2 agrees at 10 bases. The CDR3: CASSQGGGLARRSTQYF. CDR3 coding DNA: TGCGCCAGCAGCCAAGGTGGGGGACTAGCGAGGCGAAGTACGCAGTATTTT.